This is a list of T cell receptor beta chains from one sample in a study of control samples from healthy donors and cancer patients. Produced via immunoSEQ multiplex PCR; TCRdb's table is partial and in-frame only. The sample contains 150,000 to 200,000 clones, nearly 90% of which appear only once. The sequenced sample was blood. Receptors were obtained from a woman between 45 and 65 years old in good health. Both conserved end residues are part of each CDR3. D genes are given only for firm matches. Clone size is not always given. Where it is, it says once, few, many or a class for expanded clones.

d_gene,v_gene,abundance,j_gene,CDR3aa,CDR3nt
TRBD1,TRBV6-5,-,TRBJ1-2,CASIPGTGYGYTF,TGTGCCAGCATACCCGGGACAGGGTATGGCTACACCTTC
TRBD1,TRBV29-1,-,TRBJ1-2,CSVNAVGDRDYGYTF,TGCAGCGTTAACGCCGTCGGGGACAGGGACTATGGCTACACCTTC
-,TRBV5-6,-,TRBJ2-5,CASSWRAPQETQYF,TGTGCCAGCAGCTGGCGGGCGCCACAAGAGACCCAGTACTTC
TRBD1,TRBV7-7,-,TRBJ2-5,CASSQQTGGYETQYF,TGTGCTAGCAGCCAACAAACAGGGGGCTATGAGACCCAGTACTTC
-,TRBV2,-,TRBJ1-5,CASSRAVAGMVVYRNQPQHF,TGTGCCAGCAGCCGAGCCGTGGCAGGGATGGTCGTATATCGCAATCAGCCCCAGCATTTT
-,TRBV7-8,-,TRBJ1-5,CASSPYGIAGSNQPQHF,TGTGCCAGCAGCCCCTACGGGATTGCGGGGAGCAATCAGCCCCAGCATTTT
TRBD1,TRBV27,-,TRBJ1-6,CASTTTGAFGPLHF,TGTGCCAGCACCACGACAGGGGCTTTTGGGCCCCTCCACTTT
TRBD2,TRBV11-2,-,TRBJ2-5,CASSFSTSGGGETQYF,TGTGCCAGCAGCTTCTCGACTAGCGGGGGTGGAGAGACCCAGTACTTC
-,TRBV7-2,-,TRBJ1-4,CASSLFGGNEKLFF,TGTGCCAGCAGCCTCTTTGGAGGTAATGAAAAACTGTTTTTT
TRBD1,TRBV7-2,-,TRBJ1-2,CASSLGQGIDGYTF,TGTGCCAGCAGCCTGGGACAGGGAATCGATGGCTACACCTTC
-,TRBV9,-,TRBJ2-1,CASSVGYKRINEQFF,TGTGCCAGCAGCGTCGGTTACAAGCGGATCAATGAGCAGTTCTTC
-,TRBV28,-,TRBJ1-2,CASSLSRVGNGYTF,TGTGCCAGCAGTTTGAGCCGTGTAGGGAATGGCTACACCTTC
-,TRBV12-3/TRBV12-4,-,TRBJ2-3,CASSPGGGDTQYF,TGTGCCAGCAGTCCCGGTGGGGGAGATACGCAGTATTTT
-,TRBV9,once,TRBJ1-3,CASSGGYGNTIYF,TGTGCCAGCAGCGGGGGATACGGAAACACCATATATTTT
-,TRBV5-4,-,TRBJ2-5,CATSEKRAQETQYF,TGTGCCACTTCGGAAAAGCGGGCCCAAGAGACCCAGTACTTC
-,TRBV6-6,-,TRBJ1-1,CASSYTTEYTEAFF,TGTGCCAGCAGTTACACAACGGAGTACACTGAAGCTTTCTTT
TRBD1,TRBV3-1/TRBV3-2,-,TRBJ2-7,CASSQQGDSRYEQYF,TGTGCCAGCAGCCAACAAGGGGACAGCCGATACGAGCAGTACTTC
-,TRBV20-1,once,TRBJ2-7,CSAPEGEQYF,TGCAGTGCTCCGGAAGGCGAGCAGTACTTC
-,TRBV27,-,TRBJ1-3,CASSLNRSWNTIYF,TGTGCCAGCAGTTTAAACAGGTCCTGGAACACCATATATTTT
-,TRBV6-2/TRBV6-3,-,TRBJ2-5,CASSHPQTTQQETQYF,TGTGCCAGCAGCCACCCCCAAACGACCCAGCAAGAGACCCAGTACTTC
-,TRBV5-6,-,TRBJ1-5,CASSVTGRNQPQHF,TGTGCCAGCAGCGTGACAGGAAGGAACCAGCCCCAGCATTTT
TRBD1,TRBV28,once,TRBJ1-5,CAGGETGAQPQHF,TGTGCTGGGGGAGAGACAGGGGCTCAGCCCCAGCATTTT
TRBD1,TRBV12-3/TRBV12-4,-,TRBJ1-2,CASSFGTGYGYTF,TGTGCCAGCAGTTTCGGGACAGGCTATGGCTACACCTTC
TRBD2,TRBV6-5,-,TRBJ2-5,CASSSGLAGDGTQYF,TGTGCCAGCAGTTCCGGGTTAGCGGGAGACGGGACCCAGTACTTC
-,TRBV9,-,TRBJ2-2,CASSVVETGNTGELFF,TGTGCCAGCAGCGTAGTGGAGACAGGGAACACCGGGGAGCTGTTTTTT
-,TRBV11-3,-,TRBJ2-1,CASSSPAYNEQFF,TGTGCCAGCAGCTCCCCGGCCTACAATGAGCAGTTCTTC
TRBD1,TRBV4-2,-,TRBJ2-1,CASSRGTGGGYNEQFF,TGTGCCAGCAGCCGGGGGACAGGGGGCGGCTACAATGAGCAGTTCTTC
TRBD1,TRBV7-9,-,TRBJ1-5,CASSSGTGRAQPQHF,TGTGCCAGCAGCTCCGGGACAGGGAGAGCTCAGCCCCAGCATTTT
-,TRBV5-4,-,TRBJ2-5,CASSSSEETQYF,TGTGCCAGCAGCTCTTCTGAAGAGACCCAGTACTTC
TRBD1,TRBV6-6,-,TRBJ2-5,CASTRGTEETQYF,TGTGCCAGCACTAGAGGGACAGAAGAGACCCAGTACTTC
TRBD2,TRBV3-1/TRBV3-2,-,TRBJ2-5,CASTQLAGGTSGFQETQYF,TGTGCCAGCACCCAACTAGCGGGGGGCACATCGGGCTTCCAAGAGACCCAGTACTTC
TRBD1,TRBV18,-,TRBJ2-1,CASSGTVVNEQFF,TGTGCCAGCTCCGGGACAGTGGTCAATGAGCAGTTCTTC
TRBD2,TRBV5-1,-,TRBJ2-1,CASSLRVSRTSGRYNEQFF,TGCGCCAGCAGCTTGCGGGTTTCGCGGACTAGCGGGAGGTACAATGAGCAGTTCTTC
-,TRBV24-1,-,TRBJ2-2,CATAPNNHRRELFF,TGTGCCACCGCTCCTAACAACCACCGGAGGGAGCTGTTTTTT
-,TRBV7-2,-,TRBJ1-1,CASSLGGGIEAFF,TGTGCCAGCAGCTTAGGTGGAGGGATTGAAGCTTTCTTT
-,TRBV27,-,TRBJ2-2,CASSFSGNTGELFF,TGTGCCAGCAGTTTTAGCGGGAACACCGGGGAGCTGTTTTTT
-,TRBV10-3,-,TRBJ2-5,CAISLGGAETQYF,TGTGCCATCAGTCTAGGGGGGGCGGAGACCCAGTACTTC
-,TRBV15,-,TRBJ1-4,CATSRQATNEKLFF,TGTGCCACCAGCAGACAGGCAACTAATGAAAAACTGTTTTTT